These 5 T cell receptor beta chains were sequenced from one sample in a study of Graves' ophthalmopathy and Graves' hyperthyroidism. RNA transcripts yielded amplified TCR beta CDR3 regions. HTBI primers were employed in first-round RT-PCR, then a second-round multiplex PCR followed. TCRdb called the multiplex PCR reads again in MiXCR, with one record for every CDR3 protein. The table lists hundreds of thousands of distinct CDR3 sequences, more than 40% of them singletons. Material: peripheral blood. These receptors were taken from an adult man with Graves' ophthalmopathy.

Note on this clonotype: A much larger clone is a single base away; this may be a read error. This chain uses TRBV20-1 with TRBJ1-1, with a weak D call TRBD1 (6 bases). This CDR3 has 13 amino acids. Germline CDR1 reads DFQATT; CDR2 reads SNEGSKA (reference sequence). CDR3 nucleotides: TGCAGTGCTGGACACAGGGTTGTCACTGAAACTTTCTTT. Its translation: CSAGHRVVTETFF.

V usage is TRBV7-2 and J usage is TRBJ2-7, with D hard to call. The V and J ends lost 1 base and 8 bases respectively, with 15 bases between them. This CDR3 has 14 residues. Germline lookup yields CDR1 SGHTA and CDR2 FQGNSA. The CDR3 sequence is CASSLEAALPQQYF. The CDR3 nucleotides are TGTGCCAGCAGCTTAGAAGCAGCCCTCCCCCAGCAGTACTTC. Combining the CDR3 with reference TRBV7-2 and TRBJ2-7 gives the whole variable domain GAGVSQSPSNKVTEKGKDVELRCDPISGHTALYWYRQSLGQGLEFLIYFQGNSAPDKSGLPSDRFSAERTGGSVSTLTIQRTQQEDSAVYLCASSLEAALPQQYFGPGTRLTVT.

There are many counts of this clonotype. The CDR3 DNA follows: TGTGCCAGCAGCCGGGAAGAGAGGGCCTATGGCTACACCTTC. Protein product: CASSREERAYGYTF. The rearrangement joins TRBV7-8 to TRBJ1-2, with unresolved D. The germline V and J ends were trimmed by 5 bases and 4 bases, with 14 bases remaining between them. In germline, CDR1 is SGHVS, CDR2 FQNEAQ. The CDR3 totals 14 residues.

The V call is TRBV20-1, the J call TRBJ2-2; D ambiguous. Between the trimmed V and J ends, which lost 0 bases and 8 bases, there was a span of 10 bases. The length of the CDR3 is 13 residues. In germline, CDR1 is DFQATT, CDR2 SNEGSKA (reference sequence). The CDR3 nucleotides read TGCAGTGCTAGAGATCTTTCCGGAGGGGAGCTGTTTTTT. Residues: CSARDLSGGELFF.

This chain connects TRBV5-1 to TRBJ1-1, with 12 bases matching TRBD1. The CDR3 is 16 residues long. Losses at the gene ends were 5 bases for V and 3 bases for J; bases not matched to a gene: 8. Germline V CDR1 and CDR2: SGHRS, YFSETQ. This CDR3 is CASRPPGQGADTEAFF. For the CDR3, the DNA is TGCGCCAGCAGGCCGCCGGGACAGGGGGCCGACACTGAAGCTTTCTTT.